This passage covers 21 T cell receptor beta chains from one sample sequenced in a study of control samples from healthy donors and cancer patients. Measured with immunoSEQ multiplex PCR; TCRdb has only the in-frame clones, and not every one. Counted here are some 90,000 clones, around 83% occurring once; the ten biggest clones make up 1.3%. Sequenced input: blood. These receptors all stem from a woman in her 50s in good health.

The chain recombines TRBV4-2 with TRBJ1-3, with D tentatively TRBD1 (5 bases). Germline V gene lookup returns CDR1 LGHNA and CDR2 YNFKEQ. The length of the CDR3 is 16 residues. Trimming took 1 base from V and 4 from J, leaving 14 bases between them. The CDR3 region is CASSQVVGREGNTIYF. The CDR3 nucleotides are TGTGCCAGCAGCCAAGTTGTGGGCAGGGAAGGAAACACCATATATTTT.

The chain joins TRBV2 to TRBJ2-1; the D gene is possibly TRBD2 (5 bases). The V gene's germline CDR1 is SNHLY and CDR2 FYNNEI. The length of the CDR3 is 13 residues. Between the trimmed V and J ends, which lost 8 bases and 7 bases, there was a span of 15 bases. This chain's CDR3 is CASSVGRGNEQFF. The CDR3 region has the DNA TGTGCCAGCTCAGTAGGGAGAGGGAATGAGCAGTTCTTC.

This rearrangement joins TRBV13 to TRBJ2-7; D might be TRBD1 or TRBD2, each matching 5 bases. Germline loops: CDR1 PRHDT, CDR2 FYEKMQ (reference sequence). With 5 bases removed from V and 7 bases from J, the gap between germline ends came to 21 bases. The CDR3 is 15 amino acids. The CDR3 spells CASSILRDPGWEQYF. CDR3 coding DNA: TGTGCCAGCAGCATACTCCGGGACCCCGGCTGGGAGCAGTACTTC.

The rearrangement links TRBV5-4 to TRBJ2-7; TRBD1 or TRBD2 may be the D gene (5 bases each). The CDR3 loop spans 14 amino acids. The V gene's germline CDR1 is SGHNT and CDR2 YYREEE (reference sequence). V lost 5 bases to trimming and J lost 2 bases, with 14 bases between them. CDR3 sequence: CASREDGTPYEQYF. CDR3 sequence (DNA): TGTGCCAGCAGAGAGGACGGGACCCCCTACGAGCAGTACTTC.

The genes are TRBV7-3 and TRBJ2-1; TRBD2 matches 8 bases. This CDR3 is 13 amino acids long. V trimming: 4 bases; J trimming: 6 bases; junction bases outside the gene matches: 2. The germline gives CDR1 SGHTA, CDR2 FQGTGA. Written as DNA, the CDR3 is TGTGCCAGCAGCTCGACTAGCGCCAATGAGCAGTTCTTC. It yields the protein CASSSTSANEQFF. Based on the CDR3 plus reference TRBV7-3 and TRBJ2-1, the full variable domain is GAGVSQTPSNKVTEKGKYVELRCDPISGHTALYWYRQSLGQGPEFLIYFQGTGAADDSGLPNDRFFAVRPEGSVSTLKIQRTERGDSAVYLCASSSTSANEQFFGPGTRLTVL.

Here the CDR3 DNA reads TGTGCTAGTGACTCCGGTGGTTGGACTGAAGCTTTCTTT. It translates to CASDSGGWTEAFF. The chain joins TRBV12-5 to TRBJ1-1; no firm D call. From germline, CDR1 is LGHNT and CDR2 FRNRAP. V dropped 7 bases and J dropped 5 bases, with 14 bases sitting between them. This CDR3 contains 13 residues.

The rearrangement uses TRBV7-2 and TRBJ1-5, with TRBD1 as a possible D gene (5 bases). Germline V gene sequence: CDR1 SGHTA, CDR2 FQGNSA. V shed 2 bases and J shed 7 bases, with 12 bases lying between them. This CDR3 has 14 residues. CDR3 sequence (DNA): TGTGCCAGCAGCTTATGGATAGGGGAACAGCCCCAGCATTTT. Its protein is CASSLWIGEQPQHF.

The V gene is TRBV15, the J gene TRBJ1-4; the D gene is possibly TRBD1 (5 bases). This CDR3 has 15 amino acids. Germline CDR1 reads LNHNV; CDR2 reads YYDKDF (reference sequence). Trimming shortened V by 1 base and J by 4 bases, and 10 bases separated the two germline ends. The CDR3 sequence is CATSRGSQGNEKLFF. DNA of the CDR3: TGTGCCACCAGCAGAGGCTCCCAGGGTAATGAAAAACTGTTTTTT.

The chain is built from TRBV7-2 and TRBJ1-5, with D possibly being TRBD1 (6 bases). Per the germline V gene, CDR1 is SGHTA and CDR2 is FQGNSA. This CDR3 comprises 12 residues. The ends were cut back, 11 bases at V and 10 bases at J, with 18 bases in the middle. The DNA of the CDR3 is TGTGCCTCCCACGACAGGCGCGGACCCCAGCATTTT. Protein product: CASHDRRGPQHF. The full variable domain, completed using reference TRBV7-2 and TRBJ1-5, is GAGVSQSPSNKVTEKGKDVELRCDPISGHTALYWYRQSLGQGLEFLIYFQGNSAPDKSGLPSDRFSAERTGGSVSTLTIQRTQQEDSAVYLCASHDRRGPQHFGDGTRLSIL.

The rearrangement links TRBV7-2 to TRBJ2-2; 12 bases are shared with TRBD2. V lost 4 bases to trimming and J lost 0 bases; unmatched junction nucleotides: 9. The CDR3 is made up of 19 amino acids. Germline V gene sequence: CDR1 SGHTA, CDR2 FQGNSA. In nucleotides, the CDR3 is TGTGCCAGCAGCTCCCACCTAACTAGCGGGGGGCCGAACACCGGGGAGCTGTTTTTT. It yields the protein CASSSHLTSGGPNTGELFF.

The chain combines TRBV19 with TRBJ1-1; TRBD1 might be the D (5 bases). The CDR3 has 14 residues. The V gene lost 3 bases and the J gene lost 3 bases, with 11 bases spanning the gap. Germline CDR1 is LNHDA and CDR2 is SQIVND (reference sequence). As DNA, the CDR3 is TGTGCCAGTAGTATCTACCGGGGGGACACTGAAGCTTTCTTT. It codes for CASSIYRGDTEAFF.

DNA of the CDR3: TGTGCCAGCAGTACAGACAGAAGGTCCTACGAGCAGTACTTC. It translates to CASSTDRRSYEQYF. The V call is TRBV2, the J call TRBJ2-7; D perhaps matches TRBD1 (5 bases). The V gene lost 5 bases and the J gene lost 1 base, with 12 bases spanning the gap. This CDR3 is 14 amino acids long. Germline CDR1 and CDR2: SNHLY and FYNNEI.

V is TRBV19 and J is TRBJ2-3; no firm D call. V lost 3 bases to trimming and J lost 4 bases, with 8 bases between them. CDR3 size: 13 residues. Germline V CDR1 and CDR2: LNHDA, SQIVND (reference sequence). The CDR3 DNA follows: TGTGCCAGTAGTATCAAGTCCCCAGATACGCAGTATTTT. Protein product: CASSIKSPDTQYF.

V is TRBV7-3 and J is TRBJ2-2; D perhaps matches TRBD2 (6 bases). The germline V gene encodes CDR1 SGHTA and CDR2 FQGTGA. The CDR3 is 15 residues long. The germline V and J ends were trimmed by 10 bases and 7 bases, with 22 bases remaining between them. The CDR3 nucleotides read TGTGCCACCGCTATCGGAGGGGCCAAGTACGGGGAGCTGTTTTTT. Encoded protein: CATAIGGAKYGELFF.

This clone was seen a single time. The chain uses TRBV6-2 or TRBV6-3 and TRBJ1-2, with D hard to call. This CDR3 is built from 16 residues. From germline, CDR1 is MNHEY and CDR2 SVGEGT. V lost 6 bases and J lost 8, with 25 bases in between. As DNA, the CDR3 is TGTGCCAGCAGCGTGATCATACGGCCCAGTGAGACAGGCTACACCTTC. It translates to CASSVIIRPSETGYTF.

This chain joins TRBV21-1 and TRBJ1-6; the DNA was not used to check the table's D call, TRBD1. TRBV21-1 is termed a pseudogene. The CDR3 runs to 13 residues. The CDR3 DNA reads TGTGCCAGCAGGGACAGGTGGAATTCACCCCTCCACTTT. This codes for CASRDRWNSPLHF.

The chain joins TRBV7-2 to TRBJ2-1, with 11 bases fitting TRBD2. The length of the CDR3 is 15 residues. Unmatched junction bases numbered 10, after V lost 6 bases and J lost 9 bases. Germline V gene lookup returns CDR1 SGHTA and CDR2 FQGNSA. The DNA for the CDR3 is TGTGCCAGCAGTCCCCTAGCGGGGGGACCGAGTGAGCAGTTCTTC. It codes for CASSPLAGGPSEQFF.

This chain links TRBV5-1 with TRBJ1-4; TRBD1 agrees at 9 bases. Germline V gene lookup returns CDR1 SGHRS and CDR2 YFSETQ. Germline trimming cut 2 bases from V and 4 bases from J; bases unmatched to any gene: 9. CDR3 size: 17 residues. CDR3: CASSLPSGQGRNEKLFF. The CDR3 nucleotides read TGCGCCAGCAGCTTACCCTCGGGACAGGGCCGTAATGAAAAACTGTTTTTT.

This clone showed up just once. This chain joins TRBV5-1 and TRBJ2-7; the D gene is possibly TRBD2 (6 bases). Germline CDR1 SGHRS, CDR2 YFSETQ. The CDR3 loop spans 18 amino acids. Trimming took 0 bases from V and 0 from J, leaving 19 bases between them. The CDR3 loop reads CASSLEPEFRGNSYEQYF. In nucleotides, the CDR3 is TGCGCCAGCAGCTTGGAACCGGAGTTCCGGGGGAACTCCTACGAGCAGTACTTC.

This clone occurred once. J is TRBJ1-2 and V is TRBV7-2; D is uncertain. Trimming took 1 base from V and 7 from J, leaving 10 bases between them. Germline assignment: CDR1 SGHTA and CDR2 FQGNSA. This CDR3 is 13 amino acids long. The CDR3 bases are TGTGCCAGCAGCTTAGATCTTGGGGTTGGCTACACCTTC. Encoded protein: CASSLDLGVGYTF.

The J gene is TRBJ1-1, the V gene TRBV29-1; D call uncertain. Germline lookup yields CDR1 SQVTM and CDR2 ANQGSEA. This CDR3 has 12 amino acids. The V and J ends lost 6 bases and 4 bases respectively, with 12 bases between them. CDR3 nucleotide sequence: TGCAGCGTCGCGGTGTCGGGCACTGAAGCTTTCTTT. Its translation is CSVAVSGTEAFF.